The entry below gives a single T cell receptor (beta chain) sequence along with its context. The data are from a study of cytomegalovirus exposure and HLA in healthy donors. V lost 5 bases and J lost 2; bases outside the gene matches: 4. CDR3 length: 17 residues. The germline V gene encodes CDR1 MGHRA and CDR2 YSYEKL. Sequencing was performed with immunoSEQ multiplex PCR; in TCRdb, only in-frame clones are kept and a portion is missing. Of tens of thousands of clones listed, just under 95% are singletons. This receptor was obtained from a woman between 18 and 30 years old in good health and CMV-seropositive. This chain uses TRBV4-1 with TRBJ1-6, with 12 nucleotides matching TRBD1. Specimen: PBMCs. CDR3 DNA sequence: TGCGCCAGCAGCGAAGGGGACAGGGGGCCCTATAATTCACCCCTCCACTTT. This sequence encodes CASSEGDRGPYNSPLHF.